Listed below are T cell receptor beta chains from one sample, sequenced in a study of blood T cell repertoires in COVID-19. TCRdb keeps only in-frame clones here, not all; method: immunoSEQ multiplex PCR. The sample contains roughly 100,000 clones, about 85% of which appear only once. The sequenced sample consisted of peripheral blood. These receptors were collected from a man between 50 and 59 years old with acute or convalescent COVID-19. The CDR3 runs from the conserved cysteine through the conserved F or W. The order of the fields is D gene, V gene, J gene, clone size, CDR3 protein, CDR3 DNA. The D gene is left open where the match is weak. Clone size is not always given. Where it is, it says once, few, many or a class for expanded clones.

TRBD1	TRBV6-5	TRBJ2-7	once	CASTKRQGPLVEQYF	TGTGCCAGCACAAAGAGACAGGGACCTCTAGTCGAGCAGTACTTC
-	TRBV7-8	TRBJ1-5	once	CASSPVVTDSNQPQHF	TGTGCCAGCAGCCCCGTTGTCACTGATAGCAATCAGCCCCAGCATTTT
TRBD2	TRBV5-4	TRBJ2-2	-	CASSRGTRGDTGELFF	TGTGCCAGCAGCAGAGGGACCCGGGGGGACACCGGGGAGCTGTTTTTT
-	TRBV4-2	TRBJ2-3	-	CASSQFAGSASTDTQYF	TGTGCCAGCAGCCAATTTGCGGGGTCCGCTAGCACAGATACGCAGTATTTT
-	TRBV5-4	TRBJ1-3	-	CASSLVGGGNTIYF	TGTGCCAGCAGCTTGGTCGGGGGAGGAAACACCATATATTTT
TRBD2	TRBV7-8	TRBJ2-7	-	CASSLVASGRASYEQYF	TGTGCCAGCAGCTTAGTAGCTAGCGGGAGGGCTTCCTACGAGCAGTACTTC
TRBD1	TRBV10-2	TRBJ1-4	few	CASRDRENEKLFF	TGCGCCAGCCGGGACAGGGAAAATGAAAAACTGTTTTTT
TRBD1	TRBV2	TRBJ1-1	-	CASDREAEAFF	TGTGCCAGCGACAGGGAGGCTGAAGCTTTCTTT
TRBD2	TRBV4-1	TRBJ2-5	-	CASSQDRTSGGEETQYF	TGCGCCAGCAGCCAAGATAGGACTAGCGGGGGGGAAGAGACCCAGTACTTC
-	TRBV11-2	TRBJ2-7	-	CASSLDLGAYEQYF	TGTGCCAGCAGCTTAGATCTAGGAGCCTACGAGCAGTACTTC
TRBD1	TRBV10-3	TRBJ2-7	-	CAISFFSVTGAQGEQYF	TGTGCCATCAGCTTTTTTTCGGTGACAGGGGCACAGGGAGAGCAGTACTTC
TRBD1	TRBV7-9	TRBJ2-5	-	CASSLGIQGEWETQYF	TGTGCCAGCAGCCTAGGGATACAGGGGGAATGGGAGACCCAGTACTTC
TRBD1	TRBV28	TRBJ2-5	-	CASSLLYRGGKTQYF	TGTGCCAGCAGTTTGTTGTACAGGGGTGGGAAGACCCAGTACTTC
TRBD1	TRBV5-8	TRBJ1-2	once	CASSAGTGGMSYGYTF	TGTGCCAGCAGCGCCGGGACAGGGGGAATGAGCTATGGCTACACCTTC
-	TRBV13	TRBJ2-5	-	CASSLEVQGIQETQYF	TGTGCCAGCAGCTTAGAGGTCCAGGGAATACAAGAGACCCAGTACTTC
TRBD2	TRBV5-4	TRBJ2-5	once	CASSESGGRETQYF	TGTGCCAGCAGCGAGTCGGGAGGGCGGGAGACCCAGTACTTC
-	TRBV9	TRBJ2-3	-	CASSLGLTSTDTQYF	TGTGCCAGCAGCCTCGGACTAACTAGCACAGATACGCAGTATTTT
-	TRBV7-9	TRBJ1-2	-	CASSWGDNYGYTF	TGTGCCAGCAGCTGGGGGGACAACTATGGCTACACCTTC
-	TRBV6-1	TRBJ2-5	-	CASSESETQYF	TGTGCCAGCAGTGAGAGTGAGACCCAGTACTTC
-	TRBV10-3	TRBJ1-2	-	CAIGATGLNYGYTF	TGTGCCATCGGGGCCACAGGGCTTAACTATGGCTACACCTTC
TRBD2	TRBV7-8	TRBJ2-1	-	CASSFVAAGGPDEQFF	TGTGCCAGCAGCTTCGTAGCAGCGGGAGGGCCCGATGAGCAGTTCTTC
TRBD2	TRBV5-1	TRBJ2-5	-	CASSPPSGETQYF	TGCGCCAGCAGCCCCCCTAGCGGGGAGACCCAGTACTTC
-	TRBV6-5	TRBJ1-5	-	CASSFDGSPSNQPQHF	TGTGCCAGCAGTTTCGACGGGTCACCTAGCAATCAGCCCCAGCATTTT
-	TRBV5-4	TRBJ2-1	-	CASSGGQFSYNEQFF	TGTGCCAGCAGCGGCGGACAGTTCTCCTACAATGAGCAGTTCTTC
-	TRBV24-1	TRBJ2-1	-	CATSDSGSSSYNEQFF	TGTGCCACCAGTGATTCAGGGTCGAGCTCCTACAATGAGCAGTTCTTC
TRBD2	TRBV3-1/TRBV3-2	TRBJ2-3	-	CASSPVEGAGGADTQYF	TGTGCCAGCAGCCCCGTGGAGGGGGCGGGAGGGGCAGATACGCAGTATTTT
-	TRBV9	TRBJ1-1	few	CASSPTANTEAFF	TGTGCCAGCAGCCCTACAGCGAACACTGAAGCTTTCTTT
TRBD2	TRBV9	TRBJ2-1	-	CASSVAERERLNEQFF	TGTGCCAGCAGCGTAGCTGAGCGGGAGAGGTTGAATGAGCAGTTCTTC
-	TRBV5-1	TRBJ2-7	once	CASSLSGGHVYEQYF	TGCGCCAGCAGCTTGTCCGGAGGCCACGTTTACGAGCAGTACTTC
-	TRBV25-1	TRBJ1-4	-	CASSEYRGSNEKLFF	TGTGCCAGCAGTGAATATCGGGGGTCTAATGAAAAACTGTTTTTT
-	TRBV6-5	TRBJ1-2	-	CASRIQMVGYTF	TGTGCCAGCAGGATCCAGATGGTTGGCTACACCTTC
-	TRBV5-1	TRBJ2-3	once	CASSLAGGSSTDTQYF	TGCGCCAGCAGCTTGGCTGGCGGATCTAGCACAGATACGCAGTATTTT
-	TRBV11-3	TRBJ1-1	-	CASSLEFRAVGNSEAFF	TGTGCCAGCAGCTTAGAGTTCAGGGCAGTGGGGAATTCTGAAGCTTTCTTT
TRBD2	TRBV9	TRBJ2-3	once	CASSGNGRPPRSTDTQYF	TGTGCCAGCAGCGGTAACGGGAGGCCACCTCGTTCCACAGATACGCAGTATTTT
TRBD1	TRBV11-2	TRBJ1-2	once	CASSSTGGSYGYTF	TGTGCCAGCAGCTCTACAGGGGGGAGCTATGGCTACACCTTC
-	TRBV20-1	TRBJ2-5	-	CSPSPETQYF	TGCAGTCCCTCCCCAGAGACCCAGTACTTC
TRBD1	TRBV5-6	TRBJ2-3	once	CASSLGGYSTDTQYF	TGTGCCAGCAGCTTAGGGGGCTACAGCACAGATACGCAGTATTTT
TRBD1	TRBV5-1	TRBJ2-7	-	CASSLGTGIYEQYF	TGCGCCAGCAGCTTGGGGACAGGGATTTACGAGCAGTACTTC
TRBD2	TRBV5-8	TRBJ2-7	-	CASSLEGLAGDEQYF	TGTGCCAGCAGCTTGGAAGGACTAGCGGGAGACGAGCAGTACTTC